The 6 T cell receptor beta chains presented below share a single source sample, sequenced in a study of cytomegalovirus exposure and HLA in healthy donors. The PCR was carried out with 60 Vbeta primers and 13 Jbeta primers. TCRdb's table, derived via immunoSEQ multiplex PCR, lists solely in-frame clones and lacks some. Here the sample spans 250,000 to 300,000 clones, around nine tenths being singletons. The source material was PBMCs. The receptors come from a girl between 2 and 10 years old in good health and CMV-seronegative.

The chain links TRBV7-9 to TRBJ2-1; D may be TRBD2 (6 bases). Trimming took 3 bases from V and 3 from J, leaving 9 bases between them. In germline, CDR1 is SEHNR, CDR2 FQNEAQ (reference sequence). The CDR3 has 14 amino acids. CDR3 sequence: CASSFPTSYNEQFF. The CDR3 region has the DNA TGTGCCAGCAGCTTCCCGACTAGCTACAATGAGCAGTTCTTC.

This rearrangement joins TRBV2 to TRBJ1-6; D is undetermined. The CDR3 sequence is 12 residues long. Germline loops: CDR1 SNHLY, CDR2 FYNNEI. V was cut by 1 base and J by 10 bases, with 5 bases left in between. The CDR3 nucleotides are TGTGCCAGCAGTGAAGGAGTATCACCCCTCCACTTT. Protein sequence: CASSEGVSPLHF.

The chain has TRBV9 and TRBJ2-7; 8 bases align to TRBD1. The CDR3 is made up of 14 amino acids. Looked up from germline, CDR1 is SGDLS and CDR2 is YYNGEE. V was pared by 7 bases and J by 6 bases, with 12 bases of the junction left unmatched. This CDR3 reads CASAPRDRTAEQYF. DNA of the CDR3: TGTGCCAGCGCTCCCCGGGACAGGACGGCCGAGCAGTACTTC.

The V call is TRBV11-2, the J call TRBJ2-5; 8 positions agree with TRBD2. Germline CDR1 reads SGHAT; CDR2 reads FQNNGV. The CDR3 has 16 residues. Trimming took 1 base from V and 2 from J; bases not matched to a gene: 6. In DNA form, the CDR3 reads TGTGCCAGCAGCTTAGCGGGAGGGCCTCTGCAAGAGACCCAGTACTTC. Translating it yields CASSLAGGPLQETQYF.

A remark on this clone: The junction departs from the called germline gene at one end, perhaps through a read error. This chain links TRBV7-9 with TRBJ2-2; D remains unclear. From germline, CDR1 is SEHNR and CDR2 FQNEAQ (reference sequence). The CDR3 is made up of 14 amino acids. The CDR3 spells CSSSPPSNTGELFF. The CDR3 DNA is TGTTCCAGCAGCCCTCCCTCGAACACCGGGGAGCTGTTTTTT. Looking up the rest from reference TRBV7-9 and TRBJ2-2 gives the full variable domain: DTGVSQNPRHKITKRGQNVTFRCDPISEHNRLYWYRQTLGQGPEFLTYFQNEAQLEKSRLLSDRFSAERPKGSFSTLEIQRTEQGDSAMYLCSSSPPSNTGELFFGEGSRLTVL.

This chain connects TRBV7-2 to TRBJ2-1, with TRBD2 as a possible D gene (5 bases). The CDR3 loop spans 13 amino acids. V was cut by 2 bases and J by 9 bases, with 11 bases left in between. Germline CDR1 SGHTA, CDR2 FQGNSA. The CDR3 protein is CASSLRLTGEQFF. The CDR3 DNA follows: TGTGCCAGCAGCTTACGACTAACTGGTGAGCAGTTCTTC. Together with reference TRBV7-2 and TRBJ2-1, the CDR3 gives the full variable domain: GAGVSQSPSNKVTEKGKDVELRCDPISGHTALYWYRQSLGQGLEFLIYFQGNSAPDKSGLPSDRFSAERTGGSVSTLTIQRTQQEDSAVYLCASSLRLTGEQFFGPGTRLTVL.